This TCR beta chain was captured by sequencing in a study of beta chain features in type 1 diabetes. Isolated RNA was reverse transcribed in full, so expressed TCRB transcripts were sequenced. Method: immunoSEQ multiplex PCR; TCRdb's copy keeps in-frame clones and lacks some. Found here are hundreds of thousands of clones, 68% of them singletons; the top ten hold approximately 0.05%. Study observations and caveats: Small HLA sub-analyses could not settle whether HLA shapes TCRB rearrangement. High TCR expression in some cells could lead to their over-representation in cDNA sequencing. Shorter TCRB CDR3s, moderately but significantly so, marked every one of the four CD4+ subsets in Type 1 diabetes patients. A potential PCR bias toward shorter templates would be equal in patient and control samples.

As for this clone: Its antigen remains unidentified.

The germline gives CDR1 SGHDT, CDR2 YYEEEE. There are 14 residues in the CDR3. V was shortened by 4 bases and J by 0 bases, with 9 bases between the two germline ends. This rearrangement joins TRBV5-6 to TRBJ2-3; D gene uncertain. The sequenced sample consisted of naive CD4+ T cells from blood. The TCR sequence derives from a man between 25 and 39 years old in good health. The CDR3 nucleotides read TGTGCCAGCAGCCTCGGAGCTAGCACAGATACGCAGTATTTT. Its translation: CASSLGASTDTQYF.